The 32 T cell receptor beta chains listed next were all sequenced from one sample in a study of OX40 agonist ivuxolimab in advanced cancers. Some clones are missing from TCRdb's copy, which holds only in-frame ones; the method was immunoSEQ multiplex PCR. The repertoire has roughly 90,000 clones, about 90% of them found once; the top ten carry 8% to 9.5%. Sample: CD4+ or CD8+ T cells sorted from blood, taken in a trial of the OX40 agonist ivuxolimab. The receptor set was obtained from an adult with an advanced solid tumor such as melanoma, head and neck, liver or kidney cancer.

The rearrangement uses TRBV2 and TRBJ2-5; 7 positions match TRBD2. This CDR3 comprises 14 residues. Germline CDR1 SNHLY, CDR2 FYNNEI. J was trimmed by 0 bases and V by 8 bases; bases with no gene match: 6. CDR3 sequence: CASQAGRYQETQYF. In DNA form, the CDR3 reads TGTGCCAGCCAAGCGGGGAGGTACCAAGAGACCCAGTACTTC.

This chain joins TRBV19 and TRBJ1-1; no firm D call. The V gene lost 3 bases and the J gene lost 2 bases, with 10 bases spanning the gap. CDR3 length equals 14 residues. Germline assignment: CDR1 LNHDA and CDR2 SQIVND (reference sequence). CDR3 in DNA: TGTGCCAGTAGTATGAGTTTTATCAACACTGAAGCTTTCTTT. Amino acid sequence: CASSMSFINTEAFF.

The chain carries TRBV5-6 and TRBJ2-2; 7 nucleotides agree with TRBD1. Unmatched junction bases numbered 3, after V lost 7 bases and J lost 0 bases. This CDR3 contains 14 residues. Germline lookup yields CDR1 SGHDT and CDR2 YYEEEE. The CDR3 region is CASRDSTNTGELFF. CDR3 nucleotide sequence: TGTGCCAGCCGGGACAGCACGAACACCGGGGAGCTGTTTTTT.

The chain employs TRBV5-6 and TRBJ2-7, with 9 positions matching TRBD1. The CDR3 has 16 residues. Germline-derived CDR1 and CDR2 are SGHDT and YYEEEE. Trimming removed 4 bases from V and 4 bases from J; junction bases left unmatched: 12. CDR3 residues: CASSPNGPGQGYEQYF. In nucleotides, the CDR3 is TGTGCCAGCAGCCCAAACGGACCGGGACAGGGTTACGAGCAGTACTTC.

A single count supports this clone. The CDR3 loop is CASSLWGEGTDTQYF. The CDR3 coding sequence is TGTGCCAGCAGCTTGTGGGGGGAGGGAACAGATACGCAGTATTTT. The chain joins TRBV5-6 to TRBJ2-3, with 7 bases aligning to TRBD2. The germline V gene encodes CDR1 SGHDT and CDR2 YYEEEE. Losses at the gene ends were 1 base for V and 3 bases for J; bases not matched to a gene: 5. The CDR3 is 15 amino acids.

The V gene is TRBV18, the J gene TRBJ1-1, with a weak D call TRBD1 (5 bases). V gave up 0 bases and J gave up 4 bases, with 12 bases separating them. The CDR3 sequence is 15 residues long. CDR1 and CDR2 from the germline V gene are KGHSH and LQKENI. The CDR3 is CASSPPPGWTTEAFF. The CDR3 DNA sequence: TGTGCCAGCTCACCACCGCCAGGGTGGACCACTGAAGCTTTCTTT.

The table lists this clone with a few counts. The CDR3 DNA reads TGTGCCAGCCTGGGGGATGTCACTGAAGCTTTCTTT. As protein: CASLGDVTEAFF. This chain joins TRBV28 and TRBJ1-1; D might be TRBD1 (5 bases). CDR3 length equals 12 residues. Trimming removed 8 bases at V and 4 bases at J, with 11 bases between. The germline CDR1 and CDR2 sequences are MDHEN and SYDVKM.

This chain links TRBV27 with TRBJ2-7; weak D call: TRBD2 (5 bases). There are 12 residues in the CDR3. V dropped 10 bases and J dropped 3 bases, with 13 bases sitting between them. The germline gives CDR1 MNHEY, CDR2 SMNVEV (reference sequence). CDR3 bases: TGTGCCACGCGGACGGGAATCTACGAGCAGTACTTC. Residues: CATRTGIYEQYF.

V usage is TRBV6-6 and J usage is TRBJ2-1, with 8 bases aligning to TRBD2. Looked up from germline, CDR1 is MNHNY and CDR2 is SVGAGI (reference sequence). V trimming: 4 bases; J trimming: 7 bases; junction bases outside the gene matches: 9. CDR3 length equals 15 residues. For the CDR3, the DNA is TGTGCCAGCAGTTTGGGGACTAGACGGCCAAATGAGCAGTTCTTC. It yields the protein CASSLGTRRPNEQFF.

The rearrangement uses TRBV21-1 and TRBJ2-2; the table names TRBD1, a call not compared with the DNA. TRBV21-1 is deemed a pseudogene. This CDR3 region has 16 residues. Here the CDR3 DNA reads TGTGCCAGCAGCAAAAAGAGGACAGCGAACACCGGGGAGCTGTTTTTT. It is translated as CASSKKRTANTGELFF.

The J gene is TRBJ1-2, the V gene TRBV28; 12 nucleotides align to TRBD1. The CDR3 sequence is 15 residues long. With V trimmed by 9 bases and J by 4 bases, 9 bases remained unmatched. Germline V CDR1 and CDR2: MDHEN, SYDVKM. The CDR3 protein is CASQPGQGAIYGYTF. The CDR3 DNA sequence: TGTGCCAGTCAACCGGGACAGGGGGCTATCTATGGCTACACCTTC.

V gene TRBV27 combines with J gene TRBJ2-1, with 9 bases lining up with TRBD2. This CDR3 has 16 amino acids. From germline, CDR1 is MNHEY and CDR2 SMNVEV (reference sequence). Trimming took 5 bases from V and 9 from J; bases not matched to a gene: 14. CDR3: CASSISAGGAVSEQFF. CDR3 in DNA: TGTGCCAGCAGTATTTCGGCGGGAGGGGCCGTAAGTGAGCAGTTCTTC.

V usage is TRBV19 and J usage is TRBJ1-1; unclear D gene. Trimming removed 6 bases at V and 2 bases at J, with 10 bases between. CDR1 is LNHDA and CDR2 is SQIVND in the germline V gene (reference sequence). The CDR3 has 13 amino acids. The CDR3 nucleotides are TGTGCCAGTAGGAGTGGCTCAAACACTGAAGCTTTCTTT. This codes for CASRSGSNTEAFF.

This chain links TRBV6-1 with TRBJ2-7; 8 nucleotides agree with TRBD1. This CDR3 has 15 residues. V was pared by 2 bases and J by 3 bases, with 6 bases of the junction left unmatched. Germline V CDR1 and CDR2: MNHNS, SASEGT. The CDR3 nucleotides are TGTGCCAGCAGTGAACGGGCAGGGGGCATCTACGAGCAGTACTTC. This codes for CASSERAGGIYEQYF.

The chain is built from TRBV6-5 and TRBJ1-4; a weak D match, TRBD1 (5 bases). This CDR3 region has 15 residues. V was cut by 4 bases and J by 5 bases, with 14 bases left in between. In germline, CDR1 is MNHEY, CDR2 SVGAGI. CDR3 nucleotide sequence: TGTGCCAGCAGTTCGTCTGGGGCTGCCAATGAAAAACTGTTTTTT. Translating it yields CASSSSGAANEKLFF.

The chain employs TRBV9 and TRBJ2-7; possible D gene TRBD2, 5 bases. This CDR3 comprises 17 residues. Germline loops: CDR1 SGDLS, CDR2 YYNGEE. Trimming took off 4 bases at V and 1 base at J, with 21 bases between the two ends. The CDR3, as DNA: TGTGCCAGCAGCCCCGATGAAGGACTCGGCAGTTCCTACGAGCAGTACTTC. Its protein product is CASSPDEGLGSSYEQYF.

The chain carries TRBV5-1 and TRBJ1-1; the D gene is possibly TRBD1 (6 bases). This CDR3 contains 13 residues. The germline V gene has CDR1 SGHRS and CDR2 YFSETQ. V shed 6 bases and J shed 1 base, with 10 bases lying between them. This CDR3 is CASTRGGNTEAFF. For the CDR3, the DNA is TGCGCCAGCACCCGAGGGGGGAACACTGAAGCTTTCTTT.

This clone was picked up one time. The chain is built from TRBV30 and TRBJ2-7; D not resolved. V lost 2 bases to trimming and J lost 5 bases, with 16 bases between them. This CDR3 region has 14 residues. The V gene's germline CDR1 is GTSNPN and CDR2 SVGIG (reference sequence). DNA of the CDR3: TGTGCCTGGAGTTCCCGACCGTCGATGCACGAGCAGTACTTC. Translation gives CAWSSRPSMHEQYF.

The rearrangement joins TRBV4-1 to TRBJ1-1; 8 bases line up with TRBD1. Germline CDR1 MGHRA, CDR2 YSYEKL. Trimming at V came to 0 bases and at J to 5 bases, leaving 8 bases not matched to a gene. The CDR3 runs 16 residues. CDR3 coding DNA: TGCGCCAGCAGCCAAGAGTCCCCAGGGGGCCTTACTGAAGCTTTCTTT. It translates to CASSQESPGGLTEAFF.

The chain couples TRBV11-3 to TRBJ2-1; the D is unclear. The CDR3 covers 16 residues. CDR1 SGHNT and CDR2 YENEEA come from the germline V gene. Between the trimmed V and J ends, which lost 1 base and 7 bases, there was a span of 17 bases. In DNA form, the CDR3 reads TGTGCCAGCAGCTTAGTTGCCGGCGGACCCGATAATGAGCAGTTCTTC. This sequence encodes CASSLVAGGPDNEQFF. The full variable domain, completed using reference TRBV11-3 and TRBJ2-1, is EAGVVQSPRYKIIEKKQPVAFWCNPISGHNTLYWYLQNLGQGPELLIRYENEEAVDDSQLPKDRFSAERLKGVDSTLKIQPAELGDSAVYLCASSLVAGGPDNEQFFGPGTRLTVL.

The chain couples TRBV18 to TRBJ1-2; D not resolved. CDR3 length equals 13 residues. Germline V lookup: CDR1 KGHSH, CDR2 LQKENI. Trimming removed 4 bases from V and 5 bases from J, with 11 bases in between. The CDR3 region is CASSLGPDYGYTF. The CDR3 nucleotides are TGTGCCAGCTCACTGGGTCCCGATTATGGCTACACCTTC.

This rearrangement joins TRBV6-5 to TRBJ2-4; possibly TRBD2 for D (6 bases). Germline V CDR1 and CDR2: MNHEY, SVGAGI. There are 13 residues in the CDR3. Trimming pared 6 bases from V and 6 bases from J, leaving 12 bases between. DNA for the CDR3: TGTGCCAGCAGCCAATGGGGAGGAAACATTCAGTACTTC. Translating gives CASSQWGGNIQYF.

The rearrangement uses TRBV4-2 and TRBJ2-7; TRBD2 matches 16 bases. With 3 bases clipped from V and 2 bases from J, the junction kept 13 bases outside the gene matches. Germline V gives CDR1 LGHNA, CDR2 YNFKEQ. CDR3 length: 20 amino acids. CDR3 sequence reads: CASSQGRPGTSGREAYEQYF. CDR3 DNA sequence: TGTGCCAGCAGCCAGGGGAGGCCCGGGACTAGCGGGAGGGAAGCCTACGAGCAGTACTTC.

This sequence joins TRBV9 and TRBJ2-7; 7 bases line up with TRBD2. The germline V gene has CDR1 SGDLS and CDR2 YYNGEE. The V and J ends lost 2 bases and 0 bases, in that order; junction bases with no gene match: 5. The CDR3 is made up of 15 amino acids. In DNA form, the CDR3 reads TGTGCCAGCAGCGTTACAGCGGGATTCTCCTACGAGCAGTACTTC. This translates into CASSVTAGFSYEQYF.

This rearrangement joins TRBV5-1 to TRBJ2-7, with TRBD1 matching 10 bases. The J segment lost 3 bases and the V segment lost 1 base, leaving 4 bases of the junction unmatched. The germline CDR1 and CDR2 sequences are SGHRS and YFSETQ. This CDR3 has 15 amino acids. For the CDR3, the DNA is TGCGCCAGCAGCTTGTCGGGACAGGGGTTCTACGAGCAGTACTTC. This translates into CASSLSGQGFYEQYF.

This clone has a single count. The chain recombines TRBV2 with TRBJ2-7, with 8 bases identical to TRBD2. V gave up 7 bases and J gave up 1 base; unmatched junction bases: 3. This CDR3 has 13 amino acids. CDR1 SNHLY and CDR2 FYNNEI come from the germline V gene. The CDR3 loop is CASNREGSYEQYF. The CDR3, as DNA: TGTGCCAGCAATCGGGAGGGATCCTACGAGCAGTACTTC.

This chain links TRBV6-5 with TRBJ1-4; D unresolved. The CDR3 extends over 16 amino acids. Germline CDR1 and CDR2: MNHEY and SVGAGI. V lost 2 bases and J 0 bases, leaving 10 bases between the germline ends. The CDR3 nucleotides are TGTGCCAGCAGTTACACGTCGGACTCAACTAATGAAAAACTGTTTTTT. It specifies CASSYTSDSTNEKLFF.

V is TRBV7-9 and J is TRBJ2-1, with TRBD2 identical over 10 bases. Per the germline V gene, CDR1 is SEHNR and CDR2 is FQNEAQ (reference sequence). V trimming: 6 bases; J trimming: 9 bases; junction bases outside the gene matches: 11. This CDR3 has 15 residues. CDR3 sequence (DNA): TGTGCCAGCAGTCGAGATAGCGGGAGGTCGGGTGAGCAGTTCTTC. Its protein is CASSRDSGRSGEQFF. Full variable domain (rest looked up from reference TRBV7-9 and TRBJ2-1): DTGVSQNPRHKITKRGQNVTFRCDPISEHNRLYWYRQTLGQGPEFLTYFQNEAQLEKSRLLSDRFSAERPKGSFSTLEIQRTEQGDSAMYLCASSRDSGRSGEQFFGPGTRLTVL.

The rearrangement joins TRBV30 to TRBJ1-1; no firm D call. CDR1 is GTSNPN and CDR2 is SVGIG in the germline V gene (reference sequence). The V end lost 0 bases, the J end lost 6 bases, and 8 bases lay between the germline ends. This CDR3 comprises 12 residues. CDR3 sequence (DNA): TGTGCCTGGAGTGTCCAGGCCGCTGAAGCTTTCTTT. This gives the protein CAWSVQAAEAFF.

V usage is TRBV11-2 and J usage is TRBJ1-4, with D possibly matching TRBD1 (6 bases). V lost 5 bases and J 6 bases, leaving 16 bases between the germline ends. CDR3 size: 15 residues. Germline CDR1 and CDR2: SGHAT and FQNNGV. The CDR3 protein is CASSRGGGFDEKLFF. DNA for the CDR3: TGTGCCAGCAGCCGAGGGGGGGGTTTCGATGAAAAACTGTTTTTT.

J is TRBJ2-7 and V is TRBV5-1; TRBD2 agrees at 9 bases. J gave up 3 bases and V 0 bases, and 4 bases lay outside the gene matches. This CDR3 has 15 amino acids. Looked up from germline, CDR1 is SGHRS and CDR2 is YFSETQ. CDR3 bases: TGCGCCAGCAGCTTGGAGGCGGGAGGGCTCTACGAGCAGTACTTC. Translation gives CASSLEAGGLYEQYF.

The chain carries TRBV5-6 and TRBJ1-2; no definite D call. The CDR3 extends over 13 amino acids. V dropped 6 bases and J dropped 5 bases, with 14 bases sitting between them. Germline assignment: CDR1 SGHDT and CDR2 YYEEEE. CDR3 loop: CASNTEGGYGYTF. Here the CDR3 DNA reads TGTGCCAGCAACACGGAGGGTGGTTATGGCTACACCTTC.